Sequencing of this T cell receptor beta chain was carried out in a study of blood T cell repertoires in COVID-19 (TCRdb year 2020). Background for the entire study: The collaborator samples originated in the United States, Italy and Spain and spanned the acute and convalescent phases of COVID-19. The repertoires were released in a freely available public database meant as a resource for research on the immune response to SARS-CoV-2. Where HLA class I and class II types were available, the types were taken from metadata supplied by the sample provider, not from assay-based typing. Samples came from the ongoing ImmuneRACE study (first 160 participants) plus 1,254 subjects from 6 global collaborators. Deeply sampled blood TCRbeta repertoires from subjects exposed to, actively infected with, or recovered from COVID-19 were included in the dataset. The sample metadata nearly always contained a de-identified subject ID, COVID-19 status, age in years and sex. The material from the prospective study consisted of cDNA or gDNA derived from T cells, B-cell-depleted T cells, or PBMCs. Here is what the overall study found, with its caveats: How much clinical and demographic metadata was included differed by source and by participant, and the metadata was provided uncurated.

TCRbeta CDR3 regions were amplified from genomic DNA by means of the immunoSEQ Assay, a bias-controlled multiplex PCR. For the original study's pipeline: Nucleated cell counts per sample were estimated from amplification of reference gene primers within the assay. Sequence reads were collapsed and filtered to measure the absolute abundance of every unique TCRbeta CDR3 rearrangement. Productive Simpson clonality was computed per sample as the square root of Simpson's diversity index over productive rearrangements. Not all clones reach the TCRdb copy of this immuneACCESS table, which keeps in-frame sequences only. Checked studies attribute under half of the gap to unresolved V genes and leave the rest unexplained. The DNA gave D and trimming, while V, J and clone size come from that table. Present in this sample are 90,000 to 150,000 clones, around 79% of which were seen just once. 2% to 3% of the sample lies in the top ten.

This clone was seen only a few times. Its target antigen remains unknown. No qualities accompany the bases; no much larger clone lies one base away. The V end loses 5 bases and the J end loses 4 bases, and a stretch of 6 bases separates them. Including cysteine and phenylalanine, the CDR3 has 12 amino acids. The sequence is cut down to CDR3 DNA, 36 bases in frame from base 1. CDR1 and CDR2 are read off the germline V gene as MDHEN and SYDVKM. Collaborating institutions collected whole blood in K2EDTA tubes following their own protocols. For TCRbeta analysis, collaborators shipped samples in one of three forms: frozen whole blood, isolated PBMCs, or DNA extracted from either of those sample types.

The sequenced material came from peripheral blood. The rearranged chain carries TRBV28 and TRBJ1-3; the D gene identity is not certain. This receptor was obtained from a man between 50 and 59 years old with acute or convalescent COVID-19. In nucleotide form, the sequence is TGTGCCAGCAGTGCCCTAGGAAACACCATATATTTT. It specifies CASSALGNTIYF.